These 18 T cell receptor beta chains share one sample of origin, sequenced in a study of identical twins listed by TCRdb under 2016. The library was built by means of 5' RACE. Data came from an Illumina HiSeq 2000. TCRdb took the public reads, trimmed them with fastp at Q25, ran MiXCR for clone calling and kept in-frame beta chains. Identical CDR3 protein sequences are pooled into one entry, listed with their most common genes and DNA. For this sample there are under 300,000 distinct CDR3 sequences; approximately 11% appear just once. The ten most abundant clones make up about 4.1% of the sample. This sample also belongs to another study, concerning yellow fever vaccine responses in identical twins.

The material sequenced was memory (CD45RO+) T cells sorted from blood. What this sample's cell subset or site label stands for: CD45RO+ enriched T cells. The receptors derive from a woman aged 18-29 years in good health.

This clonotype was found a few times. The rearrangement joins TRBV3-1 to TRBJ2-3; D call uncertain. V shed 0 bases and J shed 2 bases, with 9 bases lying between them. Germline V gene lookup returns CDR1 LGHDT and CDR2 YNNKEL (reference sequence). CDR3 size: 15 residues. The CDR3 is CASSQDSTPTDTQYF. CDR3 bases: TGTGCCAGCAGCCAAGATTCTACGCCCACAGATACGCAGTATTTT.

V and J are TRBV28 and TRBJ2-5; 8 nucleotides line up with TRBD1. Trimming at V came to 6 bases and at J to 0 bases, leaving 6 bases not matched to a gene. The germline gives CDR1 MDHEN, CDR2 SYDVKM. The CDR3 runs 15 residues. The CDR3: CASSTRQGYQETQYF. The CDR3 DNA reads TGTGCCAGCAGCACCCGACAGGGGTACCAAGAGACCCAGTACTTC.

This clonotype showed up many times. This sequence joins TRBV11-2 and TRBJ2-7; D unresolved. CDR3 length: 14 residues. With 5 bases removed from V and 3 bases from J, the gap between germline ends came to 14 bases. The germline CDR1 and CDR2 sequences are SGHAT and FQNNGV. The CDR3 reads CASSTIGKHYEQYF. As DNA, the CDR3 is TGTGCCAGCAGCACCATTGGAAAGCACTACGAGCAGTACTTC. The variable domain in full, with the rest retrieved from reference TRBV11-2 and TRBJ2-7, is EAGVAQSPRYKIIEKRQSVAFWCNPISGHATLYWYQQILGQGPKLLIQFQNNGVVDDSQLPKDRFSAERLKGVDSTLKIQPAKLEDSAVYLCASSTIGKHYEQYFGPGTRLTVT.

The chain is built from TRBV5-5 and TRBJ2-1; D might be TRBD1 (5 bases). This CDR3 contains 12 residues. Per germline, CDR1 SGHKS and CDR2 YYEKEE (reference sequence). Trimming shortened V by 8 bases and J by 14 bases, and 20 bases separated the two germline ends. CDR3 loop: CARSPGWGREFF. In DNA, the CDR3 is TGTGCCAGGAGCCCCGGGTGGGGCAGGGAGTTCTTC.

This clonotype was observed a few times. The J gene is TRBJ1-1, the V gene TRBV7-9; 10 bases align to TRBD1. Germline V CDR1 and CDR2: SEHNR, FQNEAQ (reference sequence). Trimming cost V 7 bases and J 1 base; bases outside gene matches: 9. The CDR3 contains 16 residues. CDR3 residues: CASTPGQGIWNTEAFF. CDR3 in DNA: TGTGCCAGCACACCGGGACAGGGGATTTGGAACACTGAAGCTTTCTTT.

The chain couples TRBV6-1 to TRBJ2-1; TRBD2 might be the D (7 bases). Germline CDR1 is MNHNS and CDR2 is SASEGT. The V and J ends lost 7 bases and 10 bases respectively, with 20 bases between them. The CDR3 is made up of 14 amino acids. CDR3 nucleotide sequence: TGTGCCAGCAAAAGGGGGGGCAATTGGAACGAGCAGTTCTTC. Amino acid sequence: CASKRGGNWNEQFF.

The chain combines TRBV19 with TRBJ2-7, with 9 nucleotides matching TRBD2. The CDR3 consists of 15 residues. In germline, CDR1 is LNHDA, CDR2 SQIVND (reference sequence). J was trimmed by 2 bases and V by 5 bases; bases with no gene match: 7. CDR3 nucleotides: TGTGCCAGTAGTTCCATTAGCGGGAGTCCCTACGAGCAGTACTTC. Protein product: CASSSISGSPYEQYF.

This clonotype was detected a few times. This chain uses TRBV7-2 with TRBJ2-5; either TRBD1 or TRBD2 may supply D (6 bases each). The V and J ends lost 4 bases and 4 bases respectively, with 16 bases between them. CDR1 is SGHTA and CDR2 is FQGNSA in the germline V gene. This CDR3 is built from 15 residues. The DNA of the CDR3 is TGTGCCAGCAGCTCCCCCGAGGGGGGTTCAGAGACCCAGTACTTC. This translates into CASSSPEGGSETQYF.

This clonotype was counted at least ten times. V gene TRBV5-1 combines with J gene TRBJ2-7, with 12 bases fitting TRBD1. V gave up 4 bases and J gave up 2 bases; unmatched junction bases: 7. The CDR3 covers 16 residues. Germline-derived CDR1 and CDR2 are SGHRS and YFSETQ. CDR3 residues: CASSITGQGAAYEQYF. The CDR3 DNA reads TGCGCCAGCAGCATAACGGGACAGGGGGCAGCCTACGAGCAGTACTTC.

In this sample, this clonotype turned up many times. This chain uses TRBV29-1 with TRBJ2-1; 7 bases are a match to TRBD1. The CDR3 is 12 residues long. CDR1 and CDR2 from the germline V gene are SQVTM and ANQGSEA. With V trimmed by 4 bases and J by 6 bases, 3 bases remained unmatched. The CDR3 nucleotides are TGCAGCGTTGGACAGGGTTTCAATGAGCAGTTCTTC. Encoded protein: CSVGQGFNEQFF.

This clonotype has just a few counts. CDR3 loop: CASSLAPPGGSYNEQFF. CDR3 DNA: TGTGCCAGCAGCTTAGCGCCTCCCGGCGGCTCCTACAATGAGCAGTTCTTC. The chain links TRBV7-8 to TRBJ2-1, with D uncertain. The CDR3 has 17 residues. V was cut by 0 bases and J by 0 bases, with 12 bases left in between. Germline V CDR1 and CDR2: SGHVS, FQNEAQ.

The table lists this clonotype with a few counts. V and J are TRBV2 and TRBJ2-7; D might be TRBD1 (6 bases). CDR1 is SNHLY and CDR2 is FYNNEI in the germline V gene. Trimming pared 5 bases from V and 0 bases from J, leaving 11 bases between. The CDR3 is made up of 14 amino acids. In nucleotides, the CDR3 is TGTGCCAGCAGTCGGGACACAAGCTCCTACGAGCAGTACTTC. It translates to CASSRDTSSYEQYF.

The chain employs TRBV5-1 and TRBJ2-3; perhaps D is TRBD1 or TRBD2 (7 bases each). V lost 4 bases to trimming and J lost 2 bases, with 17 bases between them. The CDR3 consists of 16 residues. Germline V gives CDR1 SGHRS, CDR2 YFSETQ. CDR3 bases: TGCGCCAGCAGCAGCGGGACAGCTCATCTCACAGATACGCAGTATTTT. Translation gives CASSSGTAHLTDTQYF.

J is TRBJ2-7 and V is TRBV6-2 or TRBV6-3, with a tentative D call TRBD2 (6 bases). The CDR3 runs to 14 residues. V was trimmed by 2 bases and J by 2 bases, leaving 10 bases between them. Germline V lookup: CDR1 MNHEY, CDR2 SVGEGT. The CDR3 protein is CASSYPGGTYEQYF. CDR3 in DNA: TGTGCCAGCAGTTACCCGGGCGGGACCTACGAGCAGTACTTC.

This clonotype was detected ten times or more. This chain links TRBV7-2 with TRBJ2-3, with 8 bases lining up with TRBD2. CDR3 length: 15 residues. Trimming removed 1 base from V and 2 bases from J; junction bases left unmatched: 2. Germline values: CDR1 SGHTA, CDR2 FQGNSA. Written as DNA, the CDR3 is TGTGCCAGCAGCTTAGGGACTAGCCTCACAGATACGCAGTATTTT. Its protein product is CASSLGTSLTDTQYF.

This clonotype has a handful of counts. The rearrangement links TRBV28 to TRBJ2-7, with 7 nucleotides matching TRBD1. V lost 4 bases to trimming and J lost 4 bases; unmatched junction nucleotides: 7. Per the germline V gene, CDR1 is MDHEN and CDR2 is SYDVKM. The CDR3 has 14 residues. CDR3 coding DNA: TGTGCCAGCAGTTCCCCGGGACAGCTGTACGAGCAGTACTTC. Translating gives CASSSPGQLYEQYF.

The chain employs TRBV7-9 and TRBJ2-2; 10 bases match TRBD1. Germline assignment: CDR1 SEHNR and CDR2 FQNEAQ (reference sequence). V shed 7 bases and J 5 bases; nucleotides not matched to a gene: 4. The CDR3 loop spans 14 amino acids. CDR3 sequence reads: CASTDRGKTGELFF. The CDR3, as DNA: TGTGCCAGCACGGACAGGGGGAAAACCGGGGAGCTGTTTTTT.

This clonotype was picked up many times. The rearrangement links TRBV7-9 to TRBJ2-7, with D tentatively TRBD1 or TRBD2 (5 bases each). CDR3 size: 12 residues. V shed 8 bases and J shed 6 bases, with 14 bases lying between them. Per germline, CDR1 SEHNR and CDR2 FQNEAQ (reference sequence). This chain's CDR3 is CASGTEGSEQYF. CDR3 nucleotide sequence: TGTGCCAGCGGCACCGAGGGGTCCGAGCAGTACTTC.